The 30 T cell receptor beta chains below were found in one sample sequenced in a study of patients and donors after allogeneic stem cell transplantation. One entry per CDR3 protein results from TCRdb running MiXCR on the RT-PCR reads. This table has about 960,000 distinct CDR3 sequences, about 20% appearing once. Sequencing was done on a sample of blood, either unsorted or a sorted T cell fraction (not recorded which). The origin of the receptors is a human donor who was either an allogeneic HSCT recipient or a stem cell or donor lymphocyte infusion donor (not recorded which). It is not recorded whose cells these are; they may come from a transplant donor.

The chain couples TRBV10-3 to TRBJ2-2, with D possibly TRBD2 on 6 matching bases. Germline V gene data show CDR1 as ENHRY and CDR2 as SYGVKD. Trimming left V 10 bases short and J 1 base short, with 13 bases between. CDR3 length: 14 residues. This CDR3 reads CATPGRENTGELFF. The CDR3 nucleotides are TGTGCCACTCCAGGGCGGGAGAACACCGGGGAGCTGTTTTTT.

The rearrangement uses TRBV5-1 and TRBJ1-4, with D unclear. Deletions cut 3 bases from V and 7 bases from J, with 10 bases between. CDR1 is SGHRS, CDR2 YFSETQ, per germline. The CDR3 contains 13 residues. CDR3 loop: CASSSTIGEKLFF. The CDR3 nucleotides read TGCGCCAGCAGCTCGACTATAGGTGAAAAACTGTTTTTT.

This clonotype was observed a handful of times. The gene calls are TRBV10-3 and TRBJ2-1; no reliable D call. Trimming shortened V by 6 bases and J by 4 bases, and 10 bases separated the two germline ends. The CDR3 is made up of 13 amino acids. CDR1 is ENHRY and CDR2 is SYGVKD in the germline V gene. The CDR3 protein is CAISTNGYNEQFF. DNA of the CDR3: TGTGCCATCAGCACTAACGGGTACAATGAGCAGTTCTTC.

Written as DNA, the CDR3 is TGTGCCAGCAGTACATCTTCGAACACTGAAGCTTTCTTT. Translating it yields CASSTSSNTEAFF. The chain is built from TRBV12-3 or TRBV12-4 and TRBJ1-1; the D is unclear. The CDR3 consists of 13 residues. The V and J ends lost 5 bases and 1 base respectively, with 8 bases between them.

This rearrangement joins TRBV5-1 to TRBJ2-3; 11 bases align to TRBD2. Per germline, CDR1 SGHRS and CDR2 YFSETQ. With V trimmed by 4 bases and J by 7 bases, 8 bases remained unmatched. There are 15 residues in the CDR3. The DNA of the CDR3 is TGCGCCAGCAGCGTCACTAGCGGGAGTGGAAATACGCAGTATTTT. Translated: CASSVTSGSGNTQYF.

This clonotype has only a few counts. V is TRBV15 and J is TRBJ1-4, with a possible D match to TRBD1 (6 bases). The germline V gene encodes CDR1 LNHNV and CDR2 YYDKDF (reference sequence). Trimming left V 2 bases short and J 8 bases short, with 15 bases between. The CDR3 spans 15 residues. CDR3 sequence (DNA): TGTGCCACCAGCAGATCCACAGGGCTCTCAGAAAAACTGTTTTTT. This codes for CATSRSTGLSEKLFF.

The V and J genes are TRBV6-5 and TRBJ1-1, with D uncertain. The germline V gene encodes CDR1 MNHEY and CDR2 SVGAGI. CDR3 length equals 14 residues. Trimming left V 2 bases short and J 0 bases short, with 7 bases between. The CDR3 sequence is CASSYRHLNTEAFF. The CDR3 bases are TGTGCCAGCAGTTACCGCCACTTGAACACTGAAGCTTTCTTT.

Comments on this clonotype: One junction end does not reproduce the germline sequence, and a read error may be involved. The rearrangement uses TRBV24-1 and TRBJ2-3; D may correspond to TRBD1 or TRBD2 (5 bases each). The CDR3 length is 14 residues. Germline V gene lookup returns CDR1 KGHDR and CDR2 SFDVKD. The chain's CDR3 is CATSGPGSIDTQYF. CDR3 nucleotides: TGTGCCACCAGTGGTCCAGGGAGCATAGATACGCAGTATTTT.

The chain has TRBV5-1 and TRBJ2-3; 7 positions match TRBD2. Germline V CDR1 and CDR2: SGHRS, YFSETQ. CDR3 size: 13 residues. The V and J ends lost 5 bases and 6 bases, in that order; junction bases with no gene match: 6. In nucleotides, the CDR3 is TGCGCCAGCAGGCCTCCTAGCGGTGATACGCAGTATTTT. This sequence encodes CASRPPSGDTQYF.

The gene calls are TRBV4-1 and TRBJ1-1; weak D call: TRBD1 (6 bases). Germline loops: CDR1 MGHRA, CDR2 YSYEKL. The V gene lost 2 bases and the J gene lost 3 bases, with 16 bases spanning the gap. This CDR3 region has 16 residues. CDR3 region: CASSQPTGLQDTEAFF. As DNA, the CDR3 is TGCGCCAGCAGCCAACCCACAGGGCTCCAGGACACTGAAGCTTTCTTT.

The chain joins TRBV4-1 to TRBJ2-3; D is unresolved. Germline V CDR1 and CDR2: MGHRA, YSYEKL. V lost 1 base, J lost 3 bases, and 5 bases lay in between. This CDR3 is built from 13 residues. The CDR3 spells CASSQVQTDTQYF. CDR3 DNA sequence: TGCGCCAGCAGCCAAGTCCAGACAGATACGCAGTATTTT.

This clonotype occurred once. The rearrangement joins TRBV7-9 to TRBJ2-5, with 14 positions matching TRBD2. The germline gives CDR1 SEHNR, CDR2 FQNEAQ (reference sequence). The V gene end was trimmed by 4 bases and the J gene end by 4 bases; junction bases not matched to a gene: 2. The CDR3 spans 15 residues. The CDR3 DNA reads as TGTGCCAGCAGCTCGACTAGCGGGGGGGTAGAGACCCAGTACTTC. Its translation is CASSSTSGGVETQYF. The full variable domain, with the rest looked up from reference TRBV7-9 and TRBJ2-5, is DTGVSQNPRHKITKRGQNVTFRCDPISEHNRLYWYRQTLGQGPEFLTYFQNEAQLEKSRLLSDRFSAERPKGSFSTLEIQRTEQGDSAMYLCASSSTSGGVETQYFGPGTRLLVL.

At least ten counts were recorded for this clonotype. The rearrangement uses TRBV5-1 and TRBJ1-4; no reliable D call. The germline V gene has CDR1 SGHRS and CDR2 YFSETQ. The CDR3 covers 14 residues. V lost 5 bases and J lost 8, with 16 bases in between. The CDR3 sequence is CASSEQSRLEKLFF. The DNA of the CDR3 is TGCGCCAGCAGTGAGCAATCCAGACTCGAAAAACTGTTTTTT.

This clonotype has a handful of counts. J is TRBJ1-2 and V is TRBV2; 9 bases agree with TRBD1. With 8 bases clipped from V and 4 bases from J, the junction kept 8 bases outside the gene matches. There are 14 residues in the CDR3. The germline V gene has CDR1 SNHLY and CDR2 FYNNEI. The CDR3 protein is CASLWDRASYGYTF. The DNA of the CDR3 is TGTGCCAGCCTATGGGACAGGGCCAGCTATGGCTACACCTTC.

This clonotype occurred many times. The chain employs TRBV20-1 and TRBJ1-1, with a weak D call TRBD1 (6 bases). V was cut by 4 bases and J by 0 bases, with 9 bases left in between. From germline, CDR1 is DFQATT and CDR2 SNEGSKA (reference sequence). CDR3 length: 13 residues. CDR3 region: CSANQGLNTEAFF. The CDR3 bases are TGCAGTGCTAACCAGGGGCTGAACACTGAAGCTTTCTTT.

This clonotype was recorded a few times. The CDR3 protein is CSAHRTPNTEAFF. The DNA for the CDR3 is TGCAGTGCCCATAGGACACCGAACACTGAAGCTTTCTTT. The rearrangement links TRBV20-1 to TRBJ1-1; TRBD1 might be the D (5 bases). The V gene lost 6 bases and the J gene lost 1 base, with 12 bases spanning the gap. Per the germline V gene, CDR1 is DFQATT and CDR2 is SNEGSKA (reference sequence). The CDR3 runs to 13 residues.

The sample holds a few counts of this clonotype. This sequence joins TRBV7-3 and TRBJ2-1, with D uncertain. The length of the CDR3 is 13 residues. Trimming stripped 4 bases from V and 6 bases from J, with 10 bases between. Germline V gene data show CDR1 as SGHTA and CDR2 as FQGTGA. The CDR3 sequence is CASSSKWGNEQFF. The DNA for the CDR3 is TGTGCCAGCAGCTCAAAATGGGGCAATGAGCAGTTCTTC.

In its sample, this clonotype was seen many times. The chain uses TRBV7-9 and TRBJ2-6; no firm D call. The CDR3 runs to 12 residues. Germline loops: CDR1 SEHNR, CDR2 FQNEAQ (reference sequence). Trimming stripped 7 bases from V and 0 bases from J, with 1 base between. For the CDR3, the DNA is TGTGCCAGCACCTCTGGGGCCAACGTCCTGACTTTC. The encoded protein is CASTSGANVLTF. Looking up the rest from reference TRBV7-9 and TRBJ2-6 gives the full variable domain: DTGVSQNPRHKITKRGQNVTFRCDPISEHNRLYWYRQTLGQGPEFLTYFQNEAQLEKSRLLSDRFSAERPKGSFSTLEIQRTEQGDSAMYLCASTSGANVLTFGAGSRLTVL.

The chain uses TRBV6-5 and TRBJ2-7; 8 bases fit TRBD2. The V segment lost 4 bases and the J segment 2 bases; nucleotides outside the gene matches: 13. The CDR3 loop spans 17 amino acids. Germline V lookup: CDR1 MNHEY, CDR2 SVGAGI. The DNA for the CDR3 is TGTGCCAGCAGTTCCGGGGGGCGGGGGGTCCTTCCCTACGAGCAGTACTTC. Translating it yields CASSSGGRGVLPYEQYF.

This chain connects TRBV5-6 to TRBJ1-2, with D hard to call. The V end was cut by 6 bases, the J end by 1 base, with 13 bases between. CDR1 and CDR2 from the germline V gene are SGHDT and YYEEEE. The CDR3 sequence is 14 residues long. The CDR3, as DNA: TGTGCCAGCAACCAAGGACGGAGTAACTATGGCTACACCTTC. It codes for CASNQGRSNYGYTF.

This chain connects TRBV20-1 to TRBJ2-2, with D hard to call. Trimming took 1 base from V and 0 from J, leaving 3 bases between them. CDR3 length: 13 amino acids. Germline V lookup: CDR1 DFQATT, CDR2 SNEGSKA (reference sequence). DNA of the CDR3: TGCAGTGCTAGAGGAGCGAACACCGGGGAGCTGTTTTTT. This sequence encodes CSARGANTGELFF.

This rearrangement joins TRBV5-1 to TRBJ2-1, with D unclear. This CDR3 has 15 residues. The germline gives CDR1 SGHRS, CDR2 YFSETQ. The ends were cut back, 0 bases at V and 5 bases at J, with 12 bases in the middle. DNA for the CDR3: TGCGCCAGCAGCTTGGAGCAGAGTTTGGACAATGAGCAGTTCTTC. It is translated as CASSLEQSLDNEQFF.

This clonotype was seen only a few times. The genes are TRBV5-5 and TRBJ2-7; D is perhaps TRBD2 (6 bases). The CDR3 covers 14 residues. The V gene lost 1 base and the J gene lost 4 bases, with 12 bases spanning the gap. Germline V CDR1 and CDR2: SGHKS, YYEKEE (reference sequence). CDR3 coding DNA: TGTGCCAGCAGCTTGATGGGGACTGCTTACGAGCAGTACTTC. The encoded protein is CASSLMGTAYEQYF.

The chain uses TRBV3-1 and TRBJ1-2; no firm D call. The germline CDR1 and CDR2 sequences are LGHDT and YNNKEL (reference sequence). Trimming removed 1 base from V and 6 bases from J, with 6 bases in between. The CDR3 is 12 residues long. The DNA for the CDR3 is TGTGCCAGCAGCCAAGTACCGAATGGCTACACCTTC. It translates to CASSQVPNGYTF.

The chain combines TRBV9 with TRBJ1-6; possible D gene TRBD1, 5 bases. Deletions cut 7 bases from V and 7 bases from J, with 15 bases between. The CDR3 spans 14 residues. The germline CDR1 and CDR2 sequences are SGDLS and YYNGEE. CDR3 coding DNA: TGTGCCAGCGCACCGGGACGTAACAATTCACCCCTCCACTTT. It encodes CASAPGRNNSPLHF.

This clonotype came up a few times. This sequence joins TRBV13 and TRBJ2-7; D is unresolved. V lost 7 bases and J 2 bases, leaving 12 bases between the germline ends. CDR3 length: 13 amino acids. Germline-derived CDR1 and CDR2 are PRHDT and FYEKMQ (reference sequence). The CDR3 loop reads CASNSRVPYEQYF. Here the CDR3 DNA reads TGTGCCAGCAACTCCCGGGTTCCCTACGAGCAGTACTTC.

The chain is built from TRBV5-1 and TRBJ1-1; 10 bases map to TRBD1. Germline-derived CDR1 and CDR2 are SGHRS and YFSETQ. The V and J ends lost 4 bases and 4 bases, in that order; junction bases with no gene match: 10. This CDR3 spans 16 amino acids. This CDR3 is CASSRRTGGVTTEAFF. The CDR3 DNA reads TGCGCCAGCAGCCGCCGGACAGGGGGGGTAACCACTGAAGCTTTCTTT.

This chain joins TRBV4-2 and TRBJ2-1; 10 nucleotides align to TRBD2. Trimming removed 4 bases from V and 13 bases from J; junction bases left unmatched: 13. The CDR3 has 15 amino acids. Germline V gene sequence: CDR1 LGHNA, CDR2 YNFKEQ. CDR3 loop: CASSRQGERGGHQFF. CDR3 bases: TGTGCCAGCAGCCGGCAAGGGGAGCGGGGGGGCCATCAGTTCTTC.

This clonotype was recorded many times. CDR3 nucleotide sequence: TGTGCCACCCGAAGAGATTTGGGACAGGGGAGTGACCAGCCCCAGCATTTT. This encodes CATRRDLGQGSDQPQHF. The rearrangement links TRBV24-1 to TRBJ1-5; 10 bases agree with TRBD1. Per the germline V gene, CDR1 is KGHDR and CDR2 is SFDVKD. The CDR3 has 17 amino acids. Germline trimming cut 9 bases from V and 7 bases from J; bases unmatched to any gene: 17.

This clonotype was observed a handful of times. The chain has TRBV5-1 and TRBJ2-3, with D possibly being TRBD2 (6 bases). The V end was cut by 6 bases, the J end by 5 bases, with 19 bases between. CDR3 size: 15 residues. Germline V CDR1 and CDR2: SGHRS, YFSETQ. The CDR3, as DNA: TGCGCCAGCACCGATCCGGGAGCACTTGGAGATACGCAGTATTTT. Translating it yields CASTDPGALGDTQYF.